This is a list of T cell receptor beta chains from one sample in a study of somatic mutations in cytotoxic T cells in rheumatoid arthritis. Using immunoSEQ multiplex PCR, the repertoire was profiled, and TCRdb retains in-frame clones only, with some absent. The repertoire includes 13,000 or so clones, 65% to 80% of them detected once, and roughly 7.4% sits in the top ten. The sample taken for sequencing was CD8+ T cells sorted from blood. The receptors originated from an adult with rheumatoid arthritis. The CDR3 runs from the conserved cysteine through the conserved F or W. Fields, in order: V gene, D gene, clone size, J gene, CDR3 protein, CDR3 DNA. D genes are given only for firm matches. Not every row has a clone size; where given, it reads once, few, many or a size class.

V gene: TRBV12-5; D gene: TRBD2; clone size: NA; J gene: TRBJ2-3; CDR3 protein: CASATSGTTDTQYF; CDR3 DNA: TGTGCTAGTGCTACTAGCGGGACGACAGATACGCAGTATTTT
V gene: TRBV7-6; D gene: NA; clone size: NA; J gene: TRBJ1-1; CDR3 protein: CASSLGGGEAFF; CDR3 DNA: TGTGCCAGCAGCTTAGGGGGGGGAGAGGCTTTCTTT
V gene: TRBV11-3; D gene: NA; clone size: NA; J gene: TRBJ1-6; CDR3 protein: CASSLDNPRILYSPLHF; CDR3 DNA: TGTGCCAGCAGCTTAGATAATCCCCGAATTTTATATTCACCCCTCCACTTT
V gene: TRBV19; D gene: NA; clone size: NA; J gene: TRBJ1-4; CDR3 protein: CASSPRAGKNEKLFF; CDR3 DNA: TGTGCCAGTAGTCCCCGTGCGGGGAAAAATGAAAAACTGTTTTTT
V gene: TRBV28; D gene: NA; clone size: NA; J gene: TRBJ1-4; CDR3 protein: CASSPGTGNEKLFF; CDR3 DNA: TGTGCCAGCAGCCCAGGGACTGGTAATGAAAAACTGTTTTTT
V gene: TRBV5-6; D gene: NA; clone size: once; J gene: TRBJ1-2; CDR3 protein: CASSLAGAGYGYTF; CDR3 DNA: TGTGCCAGCAGCTTGGCTGGCGCGGGCTATGGCTACACCTTC
V gene: TRBV6-1; D gene: NA; clone size: NA; J gene: TRBJ2-6; CDR3 protein: CASSEFRTWANVLTF; CDR3 DNA: TGTGCCAGCAGTGAATTTCGGACATGGGCCAACGTCCTGACTTTC
V gene: TRBV27; D gene: TRBD1; clone size: NA; J gene: TRBJ1-5; CDR3 protein: CASRPDRGGNQPQHF; CDR3 DNA: TGTGCCAGCAGACCGGACAGGGGTGGCAATCAGCCCCAGCATTTT
V gene: TRBV6-6; D gene: NA; clone size: NA; J gene: TRBJ2-1; CDR3 protein: CASSSFREPSYNEQFF; CDR3 DNA: TGTGCCAGCAGTTCTTTCCGGGAGCCCTCCTACAATGAGCAGTTCTTC
V gene: TRBV28; D gene: NA; clone size: NA; J gene: TRBJ2-1; CDR3 protein: CASSRYLTTQLNNEQFF; CDR3 DNA: TGTGCCAGCAGCCGATACCTGACGACCCAATTAAACAATGAGCAGTTCTTC
V gene: TRBV28; D gene: NA; clone size: NA; J gene: TRBJ2-1; CDR3 protein: CASSFAPITSYNEQFF; CDR3 DNA: TGTGCCAGCAGTTTCGCGCCGATTACCTCGTACAATGAGCAGTTCTTC
V gene: TRBV9; D gene: NA; clone size: NA; J gene: TRBJ2-1; CDR3 protein: CASSVGVASYNEQFF; CDR3 DNA: TGTGCCAGCAGCGTAGGGGTAGCCTCCTACAATGAGCAGTTCTTC
V gene: TRBV2; D gene: NA; clone size: NA; J gene: TRBJ2-1; CDR3 protein: CASTDGAGQYNEQFF; CDR3 DNA: TGTGCCAGCACCGACGGGGCGGGACAGTACAATGAGCAGTTCTTC
V gene: TRBV7-3; D gene: TRBD1; clone size: NA; J gene: TRBJ2-7; CDR3 protein: CASSHAGGEQYF; CDR3 DNA: TGTGCCAGCAGCCATGCAGGGGGCGAGCAGTACTTC
V gene: TRBV14; D gene: NA; clone size: few; J gene: TRBJ2-1; CDR3 protein: CASSHPPGHYNEQFF; CDR3 DNA: TGTGCCAGCAGCCACCCCCCGGGTCACTACAATGAGCAGTTCTTC
V gene: TRBV19; D gene: NA; clone size: NA; J gene: TRBJ1-6; CDR3 protein: CASSLGGAWYNSPLHF; CDR3 DNA: TGTGCCAGTAGTTTGGGGGGCGCTTGGTATAATTCACCCCTCCACTTT
V gene: TRBV13; D gene: TRBD2; clone size: NA; J gene: TRBJ2-7; CDR3 protein: CASSRAASGSYEQYF; CDR3 DNA: TGTGCCAGCAGCCGGGCTGCTAGCGGGAGTTACGAGCAGTACTTC
V gene: TRBV9; D gene: NA; clone size: NA; J gene: TRBJ1-3; CDR3 protein: CASSADNGNTIYF; CDR3 DNA: TGTGCCAGCAGCGCGGACAATGGAAACACCATATATTTT
V gene: TRBV15; D gene: NA; clone size: NA; J gene: TRBJ1-4; CDR3 protein: CATGKGRGNEKLFF; CDR3 DNA: TGTGCCACCGGGAAAGGGCGGGGAAATGAAAAACTGTTTTTT
V gene: TRBV15; D gene: TRBD1; clone size: once; J gene: TRBJ1-3; CDR3 protein: CATSIGTADGNTIYF; CDR3 DNA: TGTGCCACCAGCATAGGGACAGCCGACGGAAACACCATATATTTT
V gene: TRBV7-9; D gene: NA; clone size: NA; J gene: TRBJ2-7; CDR3 protein: CASSLEDFSYEQYF; CDR3 DNA: TGTGCCAGCAGCTTAGAGGACTTCTCCTACGAGCAGTACTTC
V gene: TRBV4-2; D gene: TRBD1; clone size: NA; J gene: TRBJ1-1; CDR3 protein: CASSQGQGVSRNTEAFF; CDR3 DNA: TGTGCCAGCAGCCAAGGACAGGGGGTATCGAGGAACACTGAAGCTTTCTTT
V gene: TRBV19; D gene: NA; clone size: NA; J gene: TRBJ2-1; CDR3 protein: CASSLTESYNEQFF; CDR3 DNA: TGTGCCAGTAGTCTGACGGAGTCCTACAATGAGCAGTTCTTC
V gene: TRBV13; D gene: NA; clone size: NA; J gene: TRBJ2-7; CDR3 protein: CASSLRGPNYEQYF; CDR3 DNA: TGTGCCAGCAGCTTAAGGGGTCCCAACTACGAGCAGTACTTC
V gene: TRBV27; D gene: TRBD2; clone size: NA; J gene: TRBJ2-1; CDR3 protein: CGSRAGVYNEQFF; CDR3 DNA: TGTGGTAGTCGAGCGGGGGTGTACAATGAGCAGTTCTTC
V gene: TRBV7-9; D gene: NA; clone size: NA; J gene: TRBJ2-5; CDR3 protein: CASSPPTVQGGTQYF; CDR3 DNA: TGTGCCAGCAGTCCCCCGACGGTGCAAGGTGGGACCCAGTACTTC
V gene: TRBV7-8; D gene: TRBD2; clone size: once; J gene: TRBJ2-7; CDR3 protein: CASSSSGGSYEQYF; CDR3 DNA: TGTGCCAGCAGCTCTAGCGGCGGCTCCTACGAGCAGTACTTC
V gene: TRBV9; D gene: TRBD1; clone size: NA; J gene: TRBJ2-4; CDR3 protein: CASSGDRVDIQYF; CDR3 DNA: TGTGCCAGCAGCGGGGACAGGGTGGACATTCAGTACTTC
V gene: TRBV19; D gene: NA; clone size: NA; J gene: TRBJ2-7; CDR3 protein: CASSIVLIGRSRGYEQYF; CDR3 DNA: TGTGCCAGTAGTATAGTCCTGATAGGACGGAGCCGGGGCTACGAGCAGTACTTC
V gene: TRBV25-1; D gene: NA; clone size: NA; J gene: TRBJ2-7; CDR3 protein: CASSESRHEQYF; CDR3 DNA: TGTGCCAGCAGTGAAAGTCGCCACGAGCAGTACTTC
V gene: TRBV19; D gene: NA; clone size: NA; J gene: TRBJ1-1; CDR3 protein: CASMLGKNTEAFF; CDR3 DNA: TGTGCCAGTATGTTAGGGAAGAACACTGAAGCTTTCTTT
V gene: TRBV6-5; D gene: NA; clone size: NA; J gene: TRBJ1-4; CDR3 protein: CASSYTGPREKLFF; CDR3 DNA: TGTGCCAGCAGTTACACGGGCCCCCGCGAAAAACTGTTTTTT
V gene: TRBV9; D gene: NA; clone size: once; J gene: TRBJ2-1; CDR3 protein: CASSPSLGADEQFF; CDR3 DNA: TGTGCCAGCAGCCCAAGTCTGGGTGCGGATGAGCAGTTCTTC
V gene: TRBV11-3; D gene: NA; clone size: NA; J gene: TRBJ2-1; CDR3 protein: CASSPQRSSYNEQFF; CDR3 DNA: TGTGCCAGCAGCCCACAGCGGAGCTCCTACAATGAGCAGTTCTTC
V gene: TRBV7-9; D gene: NA; clone size: once; J gene: TRBJ2-1; CDR3 protein: CASSLQGPSYNEQFF; CDR3 DNA: TGTGCCAGCAGCTTACAGGGGCCGTCCTACAATGAGCAGTTCTTC
V gene: TRBV15; D gene: NA; clone size: few; J gene: TRBJ1-2; CDR3 protein: CATSRETDPNYGYTF; CDR3 DNA: TGTGCCACCAGCAGAGAGACAGACCCTAACTATGGCTACACCTTC
V gene: TRBV7-9; D gene: TRBD1; clone size: NA; J gene: TRBJ1-2; CDR3 protein: CASSLGQAYNYGYTF; CDR3 DNA: TGTGCCAGCAGCTTGGGACAGGCATATAATTATGGCTACACCTTC
V gene: TRBV5-5; D gene: NA; clone size: NA; J gene: TRBJ1-1; CDR3 protein: CASSLGENTEAFF; CDR3 DNA: TGTGCCAGCAGCTTGGGTGAGAACACTGAAGCTTTCTTT
V gene: TRBV11-3; D gene: TRBD2; clone size: NA; J gene: TRBJ2-2; CDR3 protein: CASSPRPYVAGVETGELFF; CDR3 DNA: TGTGCCAGCAGCCCAAGACCATACGTAGCGGGGGTTGAGACCGGGGAGCTGTTTTTT
V gene: TRBV7-6; D gene: TRBD1; clone size: NA; J gene: TRBJ2-3; CDR3 protein: CASSTGQADTQYF; CDR3 DNA: TGTGCCAGCAGCACCGGACAGGCAGATACGCAGTATTTT
V gene: TRBV11-2; D gene: NA; clone size: NA; J gene: TRBJ2-7; CDR3 protein: CASSLVGVVREQYF; CDR3 DNA: TGTGCCAGCAGCCTAGTCGGGGTAGTTCGCGAGCAGTACTTC
V gene: TRBV4-1; D gene: TRBD2; clone size: NA; J gene: TRBJ2-7; CDR3 protein: CASSQEGTKKQYF; CDR3 DNA: TGCGCCAGCAGCCAAGAAGGGACTAAAAAACAGTACTTC
V gene: TRBV4-2; D gene: NA; clone size: NA; J gene: TRBJ2-3; CDR3 protein: CASSQDFYTQYF; CDR3 DNA: TGTGCCAGCAGCCAAGACTTCTATACGCAGTATTTT
V gene: TRBV5-1; D gene: NA; clone size: NA; J gene: TRBJ2-2; CDR3 protein: CASSPDTGELFF; CDR3 DNA: TGCGCCAGCAGCCCGGACACCGGGGAGCTGTTTTTT
V gene: TRBV27; D gene: TRBD1; clone size: NA; J gene: TRBJ2-2; CDR3 protein: CASSPWTGNEELFF; CDR3 DNA: TGTGCCAGCAGTCCCTGGACAGGGAACGAGGAGCTGTTTTTT
V gene: TRBV25-1; D gene: NA; clone size: NA; J gene: TRBJ2-1; CDR3 protein: CASARVRGEQFF; CDR3 DNA: TGTGCCAGCGCCAGGGTCAGGGGTGAGCAGTTCTTC
V gene: TRBV28; D gene: NA; clone size: NA; J gene: TRBJ1-2; CDR3 protein: CASSLRDIRAYGYTF; CDR3 DNA: TGTGCCAGCAGTTTAAGGGACATCCGGGCCTATGGCTACACCTTC
V gene: TRBV5-1; D gene: NA; clone size: NA; J gene: TRBJ1-1; CDR3 protein: CASSLDFLAEAFF; CDR3 DNA: TGCGCCAGCAGCTTGGACTTTCTCGCTGAAGCTTTCTTT
V gene: TRBV13; D gene: NA; clone size: NA; J gene: TRBJ1-4; CDR3 protein: CASSLAAPDEKLFF; CDR3 DNA: TGTGCCAGCAGCTTAGCAGCCCCTGATGAAAAACTGTTTTTT
V gene: TRBV2; D gene: NA; clone size: NA; J gene: TRBJ1-1; CDR3 protein: CASRTGYTEAFF; CDR3 DNA: TGTGCCTCCCGAACGGGTTACACTGAAGCTTTCTTT
V gene: TRBV28; D gene: NA; clone size: NA; J gene: TRBJ1-5; CDR3 protein: CATNHLTGLGNQPQHF; CDR3 DNA: TGTGCCACCAACCATTTGACTGGACTGGGCAATCAGCCCCAGCATTTT
V gene: TRBV9; D gene: TRBD1; clone size: few; J gene: TRBJ1-2; CDR3 protein: CASSLGPGTGFGYTF; CDR3 DNA: TGTGCCAGCAGCCTGGGTCCCGGGACAGGGTTTGGCTACACCTTC
V gene: TRBV7-8; D gene: TRBD1; clone size: once; J gene: TRBJ2-7; CDR3 protein: CASSSDVRQGFLSYEQYF; CDR3 DNA: TGTGCCAGCAGCTCGGACGTAAGACAGGGCTTCCTAAGCTACGAGCAGTACTTC
V gene: TRBV7-9; D gene: NA; clone size: once; J gene: TRBJ2-7; CDR3 protein: CASSLAMGYEQYF; CDR3 DNA: TGTGCCAGCAGCTTAGCTATGGGCTACGAGCAGTACTTC
V gene: TRBV27; D gene: NA; clone size: once; J gene: TRBJ1-2; CDR3 protein: CASSLSPPQGNLNYGYTF; CDR3 DNA: TGTGCCAGCAGTTTATCGCCCCCACAGGGAAACCTTAACTATGGCTACACCTTC